The subject of this entry is one T cell receptor beta chain. The data belong to a study of technical replicates of blood from a handful of donors. TCRdb keeps only in-frame clones here, not all; method: immunoSEQ multiplex PCR. Of approximately 85,000 clones in the sample, under 95% were seen once. The CDR3 length is 15 residues. The sequence was obtained from a human donor in good health. Sequenced material: T cells isolated from PBMCs. The chain uses TRBV21-1 and TRBJ1-5; the D call TRBD1 from the table was never checked on the DNA. TRBV21-1 is a pseudogene locus. CDR3 loop: CASTKTVYGNQPQHF. CDR3 nucleotide sequence: TGTGCCAGCACCAAAACAGTTTACGGCAATCAGCCCCAGCATTTT.